These 9 T cell receptor beta chains were sequenced from one sample in a study of blood T cell repertoires in COVID-19. Measured with immunoSEQ multiplex PCR; TCRdb has only the in-frame clones, and not every one. The sample shows roughly 74,000 clones, 84% of them seen only once. Sequencing used peripheral blood. The origin of the receptors is a man between 65 and 79 years old with acute or convalescent COVID-19.

The chain uses TRBV10-3 and TRBJ1-2; perhaps TRBD1 as D (5 bases). The V gene's germline CDR1 is ENHRY and CDR2 SYGVKD. This CDR3 contains 10 residues. The V end was cut by 11 bases, the J end by 8 bases, with 12 bases between. CDR3 bases: TGTGCCGTCCGACAGACGGGCTACACCTTC. As protein: CAVRQTGYTF.

This clone showed up just once. The chain recombines TRBV28 with TRBJ2-3; no firm D call. The CDR3 covers 16 residues. CDR1 is MDHEN and CDR2 is SYDVKM in the germline V gene. Trimming removed 5 bases from V and 4 bases from J, with 19 bases in between. Here the CDR3 reads CASSPYRGMGSDTQYF. CDR3 DNA: TGTGCCAGCAGTCCCTACCGAGGAATGGGTTCAGATACGCAGTATTTT.

The chain is built from TRBV6-5 and TRBJ1-2; D remains ambiguous. CDR3 size: 13 residues. Germline values: CDR1 MNHEY, CDR2 SVGAGI. V was trimmed by 2 bases and J by 4 bases, leaving 8 bases between them. In nucleotides, the CDR3 is TGTGCCAGCAGTTACGACATTCTCTATGGCTACACCTTC. Amino acids: CASSYDILYGYTF.

J is TRBJ2-7 and V is TRBV5-6, with TRBD2 as a possible D gene (6 bases). Trimming removed 0 bases at V and 0 bases at J, with 7 bases between. Germline lookup yields CDR1 SGHDT and CDR2 YYEEEE. The CDR3 covers 14 residues. CDR3 nucleotides: TGTGCCAGCAGCTTGGGGGGGGACTCCTACGAGCAGTACTTC. Protein sequence: CASSLGGDSYEQYF.

The genes are TRBV11-2 and TRBJ1-1; 7 nucleotides line up with TRBD1. Germline V gene data show CDR1 as SGHAT and CDR2 as FQNNGV. The CDR3 spans 15 residues. The V gene end was trimmed by 5 bases and the J gene end by 5 bases; junction bases not matched to a gene: 11. CDR3 region: CASSTTGPERTEAFF. The CDR3 DNA sequence: TGTGCCAGCAGCACGACAGGGCCGGAGAGGACTGAAGCTTTCTTT.

The gene calls are TRBV2 and TRBJ2-3; no clear D. V lost 7 bases, J lost 0 bases, and 5 bases lay in between. Per germline, CDR1 SNHLY and CDR2 FYNNEI. This CDR3 is 12 amino acids long. CDR3 bases: TGTGCCAGCACTTTTAGCACAGATACGCAGTATTTT. Protein sequence: CASTFSTDTQYF.

The rearrangement joins TRBV5-1 to TRBJ2-5; 7 nucleotides match TRBD2. V was pared by 0 bases and J by 2 bases, with 1 base of the junction left unmatched. The length of the CDR3 is 14 residues. CDR1 is SGHRS and CDR2 is YFSETQ in the germline V gene. The chain's CDR3 is CASSLGRGQETQYF. The CDR3 DNA sequence: TGCGCCAGCAGCTTGGGGCGGGGGCAAGAGACCCAGTACTTC.

The chain has TRBV15 and TRBJ2-7; TRBD1 is a possible D gene (6 bases). The CDR3 covers 14 residues. Germline values: CDR1 LNHNV, CDR2 YYDKDF (reference sequence). V dropped 0 bases and J dropped 6 bases, with 12 bases sitting between them. The CDR3 coding sequence is TGTGCCACCAGCAGAGATACAGGGTCGGGCGAGCAGTACTTC. This encodes CATSRDTGSGEQYF. The whole variable domain, filled in from reference TRBV15 and TRBJ2-7, reads DAMVIQNPRYQVTQFGKPVTLSCSQTLNHNVMYWYQQKSSQAPKLLFHYYDKDFNNEADTPDNFQSRRPNTSFCFLDIRSPGLGDTAMYLCATSRDTGSGEQYFGPGTRLTVT.

There are a few counts of this clone. The chain has TRBV7-3 and TRBJ2-5; TRBD2 matches at 7 bases. Unmatched junction bases numbered 6, after V lost 3 bases and J lost 5 bases. The CDR3 is 14 amino acids. The germline V gene encodes CDR1 SGHTA and CDR2 FQGTGA. The DNA of the CDR3 is TGTGCCAGCAGCTTGGAACTAGCGCAGGAGACCCAGTACTTC. This codes for CASSLELAQETQYF.